This T cell receptor (beta chain) stems from a study of cytomegalovirus exposure and HLA in healthy donors. Study-wide background: The approximately 120 validation repertoires, a later analysis reported, used the same platform as the approximately 700 first-cohort repertoires.

This clone was detected once. Assay used: immunoSEQ multiplex PCR; TCRdb lists only in-frame clones, some missing. There are 120,000 to 150,000 clones in the sample; around nine tenths occur only once, and around 3.4% lies in the top ten. The ends were cut back, 4 bases at V and 3 bases at J, with 8 bases in the middle. Germline lookup yields CDR1 SGHRS and CDR2 YFSETQ. The CDR3 runs to 12 residues. The chain carries TRBV5-1 and TRBJ2-7; a weak D match, TRBD2 (5 bases). The clonotype comes from a woman between 18 and 30 years old in good health and CMV-seropositive. Sequencing was done on a sample of PBMCs. The CDR3 protein is CASSRGLYEQYF. As DNA, the CDR3 is TGCGCCAGCAGCCGAGGACTCTACGAGCAGTACTTC. Drawing the rest from reference TRBV5-1 and TRBJ2-7, the complete variable domain is KAGVTQTPRYLIKTRGQQVTLSCSPISGHRSVSWYQQTPGQGLQFLFEYFSETQRNKGNFPGRFSGRQFSNSRSEMNVSTLELGDSALYLCASSRGLYEQYFGPGTRLTVT.